This T cell receptor (beta chain) was retrieved from a study of T cell responses to AZD1222 COVID-19 vaccine. In the study overall: Doses given second, at about 4 or about 12 weeks, were pooled. Study-level points and caveats: Recipients of two AZD1222 doses showed rising Spike-specific TCR breadth and depth.

The protocol was immunoSEQ multiplex PCR, while the TCRdb copy is restricted to in-frame clones and leaves out a portion. The sample lists 150,000 to 200,000 clones, about 91% seen once, with more than 7% in the top ten. A note on this clone: Antigen unknown.

The receptor comes from an adult in good health. The starting material was peripheral blood, obtained on day 0 of AZD1222 vaccination.

In DNA, the CDR3 is TGTGCCAGTAGTTTGGACCGCCTCGAGCCCCAGCATTTT. Its protein is CASSLDRLEPQHF. V is TRBV19 and J is TRBJ1-5, with D unclear. V gave up 5 bases and J gave up 8 bases, with 13 bases separating them. Germline CDR1 is LNHDA and CDR2 is SQIVND (reference sequence). The CDR3 sequence is 13 residues long. The variable domain in full, completed from reference TRBV19 and TRBJ1-5, reads DGGITQSPKYLFRKEGQNVTLSCEQNLNHDAMYWYRQDPGQGLRLIYYSQIVNDFQKGDIAEGYSVSREKKESFPLTVTSAQKNPTAFYLCASSLDRLEPQHFGDGTRLSIL.